The source of this TCR beta chain is a study of shared clonotypes between healthy human individuals (dated by TCRdb to the early 2020s). Turning to the overall study: The cohort included three men and a couple of women between 18 and 49 years of age. For each donor, CD4 naive and CD4 memory were each run on three plates, CD8 naive on two plates, and CD8 memory on one plate. The study deeply sequenced blood TCR repertoires of five healthy adults to estimate repertoire size and the extent of clonotype sharing between individuals. Libraries were prepared and TCR repertoires were sequenced by different laboratories using diverse techniques, in order to increase sequencing depth and limit assay-specific biases. Leukapheresis yielded between about 0.85 and 9.5 billion PBMCs per donor. The investigation overall reported the following: Naive subsets generally had larger estimated clonotype richness than memory subsets did. Based on pairwise subsampling, the degree of clonotype sharing among donors was expected to be affected by sequencing depth. Because the study included a small number of donors, the genetic and exposure-history diversity represented was limited. Across a few donors, 5% to 6% of naive CD4, roughly 3.5% of naive CD8, approximately 2.5% of memory CD4, and 0.4% to 0.45% of memory CD8 clonotypes were shared. Even with the large sequencing depth, rarefaction of the sorted-subset datasets indicated that sequencing was incomplete. Sampling was limited to blood, and TCR repertoires in tissue likely differ from TCR repertoires in blood. Clonotypes shared by all four sorted-subset donors showed higher generation probabilities than non-shared clonotypes.

In the case of this clone: This receptor's antigen is unknown. One base away there is no much larger clone; base qualities are not given.

CDR1 is given as LNHDA and CDR2 as SQIVND, both from the germline V gene (reference sequence). For this chain, trimming is 7 bases at the V end and 7 bases at the J end, and the number of junction bases without a gene match is 13. The CDR3 contains 16 residues, cysteine and phenylalanine counted. The CDR3 DNA has 48 bases and is translated from base 1. Using the deep immunoSEQ assay, TCR CDR3 regions were amplified from genomic DNA by multiplex PCR. Extracted genomic DNA from each cell subset was spread evenly across all wells of several immunoSEQ 96-well plates, with each plate serving as a replicate. For sorted subsets, 200 to 250 ng of genomic DNA, equivalent to 25,000 to 30,000 T cell genomes, went into each replicate PCR. Purified libraries were measured with a Qubit 3.0 fluorometer, size-checked on a Bioanalyzer 2100, and measured again with the KAPA Library Quantification kit. A separate single-read 150-cycle Illumina NextSeq 550 flow cell was used to sequence each immunoSEQ 96-well plate. On the study's bioinformatics: Because only junctional sequences without quality scores were contained in the immunoSEQ output, filtering matching that applied to full-length reads could not be performed. Sequences were annotated with PyIR, a Python wrapper for IgBLAST v1.9, using IMGT germline references to assign V/J genes and CDR3. Any read was removed if the V/J assignment was weak (E-value above 1e-6), the CDR3 was missing, or the read contained stop codons, out-of-frame junctions, or ambiguous translated residues. A V3J clonotype was defined by an identical inferred V gene, J gene, and CDR3 amino acid sequence. Percentage overlap between repertoires was computed as shared unique clonotypes divided by the size of the smaller repertoire. Richness of each repertoire was evaluated using RTK rarefaction, the Chao1 estimator, and Recon v2.1 estimates of unobserved clonotypes. For all TCRbeta clonotypes obtained by the gDNA method from a few donors, generation probabilities were computed with OLGA. TCRdb mirrors the immuneACCESS table, restricted to in-frame sequences. Some clones are absent from its copies; in checked studies, under half trace to an unresolved V gene, and the reason for the others is unknown. Clonal size and the V and J genes are those of that table, whereas D and trimming came from the DNA. The sample includes roughly 1,100,000 clones, with roughly 80% observed a single time. Around 1.5% of the sample goes to the ten largest clones.

The donors were healthy, HIV-negative adults with no recently reported acute infections or vaccinations. Every donor was a Caucasian adult living in Nashville, Tennessee, USA. CD4+ T cells were enriched by magnetic negative selection, after which naive cells were positively selected on CD45RA and the negative fraction was taken as the memory subset. Blood was collected by leukapheresis, and PBMCs were isolated by Ficoll-Histopaque density gradient centrifugation and then cryopreserved in liquid nitrogen vapor phase. Analytical flow cytometry was used to check the purity and quantity of every magnetically sorted T cell population. Each sorted fraction had its genomic DNA isolated and then quantified by UV absorbance on a Nanodrop 2000c.

Sequenced material: memory CD4+ T cells sorted from blood. Reading the label with the study, this specimen's cell subset or site is: CD45RA-negative fraction. This TCR was recovered from a man aged 18-30 years in good health. Recombination linked TRBV19 to TRBJ1-6; a stretch of 7 junction bases matches TRBD1. At the DNA level, the sequence is TGTGCCAGTACAAGTCCGTCAGGGGGGGTAAATTCACCCCTCCACTTT. Translated, it reads CASTSPSGGVNSPLHF.